This TCR beta chain was identified in a study of blood T cell repertoires in COVID-19. The CDR3 length is 15 residues. Trimming stripped 0 bases from V and 0 bases from J, with 8 bases between. CDR1 and CDR2 (germline): LGHNA, YSLEER. The data were produced by immunoSEQ multiplex PCR, yet TCRdb's version contains in-frame clones alone and is incomplete. The table shows around 220,000 clones, with 84% occurring only once. V is TRBV4-3 and J is TRBJ1-1; TRBD1 is a possible D gene (5 bases). Input material: PBMCs or T cells enriched from blood (not recorded which). The clonotype comes from a woman between 40 and 55 years old who had recovered from COVID-19. CDR3 coding DNA: TGCGCCAGCAGCCAAGAATTGACAGTGAACACTGAAGCTTTCTTT. Protein product: CASSQELTVNTEAFF.